This entry lists 28 T cell receptor beta chains sequenced from one sample in a study of Ad26.COV2.S vaccination and SARS-CoV-2 variants. Produced via immunoSEQ multiplex PCR; TCRdb's table is partial and in-frame only. The sample yields some 180,000 clones, around nine tenths seen once. The sequencing here drew on peripheral blood, taken after recovery from COVID-19. The receptors here all came from a human donor who had recovered from COVID-19.

V and J are TRBV2 and TRBJ2-3; D is possibly TRBD1 (6 bases). The CDR3 length is 16 residues. The V and J ends lost 0 bases and 9 bases respectively, with 19 bases between them. Germline CDR1 and CDR2: SNHLY and FYNNEI. CDR3 in amino acids: CASSEAIGTGTRTQYF. CDR3 DNA sequence: TGTGCCAGCAGTGAAGCAATAGGAACCGGGACAAGAACGCAGTATTTT.

This rearrangement joins TRBV15 to TRBJ2-3; a weak D match, TRBD1 (6 bases). Germline V gene data show CDR1 as LNHNV and CDR2 as YYDKDF (reference sequence). The CDR3 is 15 residues long. The ends were cut back, 0 bases at V and 4 bases at J, with 11 bases in the middle. Written as DNA, the CDR3 is TGTGCCACCAGCAGAGATCTGGGGGCGGCAGATACGCAGTATTTT. It encodes CATSRDLGAADTQYF. The full variable domain, with the rest looked up from reference TRBV15 and TRBJ2-3, is DAMVIQNPRYQVTQFGKPVTLSCSQTLNHNVMYWYQQKSSQAPKLLFHYYDKDFNNEADTPDNFQSRRPNTSFCFLDIRSPGLGDTAMYLCATSRDLGAADTQYFGPGTRLTVL.

V is TRBV11-2 and J is TRBJ2-4; 14 bases fit TRBD2. From germline, CDR1 is SGHAT and CDR2 FQNNGV. Losses at the gene ends were 5 bases for V and 1 base for J; bases not matched to a gene: 7. The CDR3 loop spans 18 amino acids. The CDR3 protein is CASSKTSGGAGAKNIQYF. The CDR3 DNA follows: TGTGCCAGCAGCAAGACTAGCGGGGGGGCCGGGGCCAAAAACATTCAGTACTTC.

The rearrangement joins TRBV9 to TRBJ2-7, with 9 nucleotides matching TRBD1. V lost 2 bases, J lost 3 bases, and 6 bases stayed unmatched. There are 15 residues in the CDR3. Germline lookup yields CDR1 SGDLS and CDR2 YYNGEE. CDR3 residues: CASSVGGQGYYEQYF. In DNA form, the CDR3 reads TGTGCCAGCAGCGTGGGGGGACAGGGATACTACGAGCAGTACTTC.

The gene calls are TRBV5-1 and TRBJ1-1; TRBD1 is a possible D gene (5 bases). CDR1 is SGHRS and CDR2 is YFSETQ in the germline V gene. This CDR3 has 14 residues. With 4 bases removed from V and 2 bases from J, the gap between germline ends came to 12 bases. The CDR3 DNA follows: TGCGCCAGCAGCCCCTGGGGGATAAACACTGAAGCTTTCTTT. This sequence encodes CASSPWGINTEAFF.

This chain uses TRBV7-9 with TRBJ2-7; 7 nucleotides align to TRBD1. V lost 8 bases to trimming and J lost 5 bases; unmatched junction nucleotides: 12. Per germline, CDR1 SEHNR and CDR2 FQNEAQ (reference sequence). This CDR3 comprises 14 residues. In nucleotides, the CDR3 is TGTGCCAGCCCACCCGACACCGACAGGGACGAGCAGTACTTC. Residues: CASPPDTDRDEQYF.

The chain uses TRBV20-1 and TRBJ2-7, with a weak D call TRBD2 (5 bases). V lost 3 bases and J lost 0, with 12 bases in between. The CDR3 runs 14 residues. The germline V gene encodes CDR1 DFQATT and CDR2 SNEGSKA (reference sequence). The CDR3 here is CSASFRGNSYEQYF. The CDR3 bases are TGCAGTGCTAGTTTTCGAGGGAACTCCTACGAGCAGTACTTC.

The chain employs TRBV6-5 and TRBJ1-6; TRBD1 matches 8 bases. V dropped 10 bases and J dropped 7; count of bases not matched to a gene: 6. Germline-derived CDR1 and CDR2 are MNHEY and SVGAGI. This CDR3 has 13 amino acids. The CDR3 DNA sequence: TGTGCCACCAGGACAGGGAGAAATTCACCCCTCCACTTT. Its protein product is CATRTGRNSPLHF.

The V and J genes are TRBV25-1 and TRBJ2-2, with TRBD2 matching 8 bases. The CDR3 runs to 15 residues. V trimming: 2 bases; J trimming: 5 bases; junction bases outside the gene matches: 4. Germline CDR1 is MGHDK and CDR2 is SYGVNS. The DNA for the CDR3 is TGTGCCAGCAGTGAAGGGACTAGGGTTACCGGGGAGCTGTTTTTT. Its protein is CASSEGTRVTGELFF.

V is TRBV18 and J is TRBJ1-5; D is possibly TRBD1 (5 bases). There are 13 residues in the CDR3. Deletions cut 3 bases from V and 6 bases from J, with 9 bases between. Per the germline V gene, CDR1 is KGHSH and CDR2 is LQKENI. CDR3 residues: CASSPSGTQPQHF. CDR3 DNA sequence: TGTGCCAGCTCACCCAGTGGGACTCAGCCCCAGCATTTT.

This chain joins TRBV7-3 and TRBJ2-7; D remains unclear. This CDR3 region has 13 residues. Germline CDR1 is SGHTA and CDR2 is FQGTGA. V lost 2 bases to trimming and J lost 4 bases, with 9 bases between them. The CDR3 coding sequence is TGTGCCAGCAGCTTAGACGCACGGTACGAGCAGTACTTC. Translated: CASSLDARYEQYF.

This clone was counted a single time. V gene TRBV6-5 combines with J gene TRBJ1-1; 7 positions match TRBD1. Germline V gives CDR1 MNHEY, CDR2 SVGAGI. The CDR3 is 13 residues long. With 6 bases clipped from V and 0 bases from J, the junction kept 1 base outside the gene matches. This CDR3 is CASRDRLNTEAFF. The CDR3 DNA follows: TGTGCCAGCAGGGACAGGCTGAACACTGAAGCTTTCTTT.

The V gene is TRBV19, the J gene TRBJ2-7; a weak D match, TRBD1 (6 bases). Trimming pared 5 bases from V and 2 bases from J, leaving 16 bases between. This CDR3 comprises 15 residues. The V gene's germline CDR1 is LNHDA and CDR2 SQIVND (reference sequence). DNA for the CDR3: TGTGCCAGTAGTTCGAGCCACAGGGTGGCCTACGAGCAGTACTTC. Amino acids: CASSSSHRVAYEQYF.

The J gene is TRBJ1-5, the V gene TRBV5-4; TRBD1 agrees at 7 bases. V was clipped by 4 bases and J by 0 bases; unmatched bases: 1. The CDR3 runs 14 residues. CDR1 and CDR2 from the germline V gene are SGHNT and YYREEE (reference sequence). This CDR3 reads CASSRTGSNQPQHF. In DNA form, the CDR3 reads TGTGCCAGCAGCAGGACAGGTAGCAATCAGCCCCAGCATTTT.

This sequence joins TRBV19 and TRBJ1-2; D might be TRBD1 (5 bases). The germline CDR1 and CDR2 sequences are LNHDA and SQIVND (reference sequence). V lost 0 bases, J lost 4 bases, and 9 bases lay in between. This CDR3 has 14 amino acids. The DNA of the CDR3 is TGTGCCAGTAGTATAGATCTGGGGACCTATGGCTACACCTTC. Encoded protein: CASSIDLGTYGYTF.

J is TRBJ1-5 and V is TRBV6-5; D perhaps matches TRBD1 (5 bases). Looked up from germline, CDR1 is MNHEY and CDR2 is SVGAGI. CDR3 length equals 13 residues. V lost 7 bases and J 4 bases, leaving 11 bases between the germline ends. The DNA of the CDR3 is TGTGCCAGCATGGGGCAGCTTAATCAGCCCCAGCATTTT. This sequence encodes CASMGQLNQPQHF.

This rearrangement joins TRBV5-1 to TRBJ1-3; D remains unclear. Trimming left V 4 bases short and J 0 bases short, with 17 bases between. This CDR3 is built from 17 residues. CDR1 and CDR2 from the germline V gene are SGHRS and YFSETQ. In DNA form, the CDR3 reads TGCGCCAGCAGCGAGGACCCCCCCTGGGGCTCTGGAAACACCATATATTTT. Residues: CASSEDPPWGSGNTIYF.

This chain joins TRBV20-1 and TRBJ1-2; D unresolved. V was cut by 2 bases and J by 7 bases, with 8 bases left in between. Per germline, CDR1 DFQATT and CDR2 SNEGSKA (reference sequence). The CDR3 spans 11 residues. The CDR3 here is CSARSQVGYTF. The CDR3 DNA sequence: TGCAGTGCTAGATCGCAGGTTGGCTACACCTTC.

V is TRBV27 and J is TRBJ2-5; 7 nucleotides match TRBD2. CDR3 length equals 15 residues. The V segment lost 6 bases and the J segment 7 bases; nucleotides outside the gene matches: 14. The germline gives CDR1 MNHEY, CDR2 SMNVEV (reference sequence). CDR3 protein: CASSDTAGGMGTQYF. The CDR3 bases are TGTGCCAGCAGCGATACCGCCGGGGGGATGGGGACCCAGTACTTC.

The chain employs TRBV6-5 and TRBJ1-1; the D gene is possibly TRBD1 (5 bases). Germline CDR1 and CDR2: MNHEY and SVGAGI. The CDR3 extends over 14 amino acids. Between the trimmed V and J ends, which lost 5 bases and 4 bases, there was a span of 14 bases. This chain's CDR3 is CASSTTPGGTEAFF. The CDR3 DNA sequence: TGTGCCAGCAGTACCACGCCCGGGGGCACTGAAGCTTTCTTT.

This chain joins TRBV29-1 and TRBJ1-4, with D unclear. CDR1 and CDR2 (germline): SQVTM, ANQGSEA. Trimming removed 7 bases at V and 8 bases at J, with 14 bases between. The CDR3 length is 12 residues. This CDR3 is CSAGRSGEKLFF. The CDR3 nucleotides are TGCAGCGCTGGACGATCGGGGGAAAAACTGTTTTTT.

CDR3 DNA sequence: TGTGCCAGCAGCTTACAGGACCCCCTTACCTACGAGCAGTACTTC. Encoded protein: CASSLQDPLTYEQYF. The chain has TRBV7-9 and TRBJ2-7; D remains ambiguous. This CDR3 region has 15 residues. Per germline, CDR1 SEHNR and CDR2 FQNEAQ (reference sequence). V was shortened by 2 bases and J by 2 bases, with 13 bases between the two germline ends.

This chain connects TRBV7-9 to TRBJ2-7; 13 bases agree with TRBD2. V trimming: 4 bases; J trimming: 3 bases; junction bases outside the gene matches: 3. CDR1 and CDR2 from the germline V gene are SEHNR and FQNEAQ (reference sequence). This CDR3 has 15 residues. The CDR3 loop reads CASSSRTSGGYEQYF. CDR3 bases: TGTGCCAGCAGCTCCCGGACTAGCGGGGGCTACGAGCAGTACTTC.

The chain combines TRBV18 with TRBJ1-6; 7 nucleotides line up with TRBD1. CDR3 length: 17 amino acids. J gave up 6 bases and V 3 bases, and 11 bases lay outside the gene matches. CDR1 and CDR2 from the germline V gene are KGHSH and LQKENI. The chain's CDR3 is CASSPLGQLLGNSPLHF. As DNA, the CDR3 is TGTGCCAGCTCACCCCTGGGACAGCTCCTCGGTAATTCACCCCTCCACTTT.

V gene TRBV27 combines with J gene TRBJ2-7, with 7 positions matching TRBD1. V was pared by 5 bases and J by 6 bases, with 10 bases of the junction left unmatched. The CDR3 sequence is 14 residues long. Germline CDR1 MNHEY, CDR2 SMNVEV (reference sequence). The CDR3 nucleotides read TGTGCCAGCAGTCTAGGGACAGAGCAAGTCGAGCAGTACTTC. It codes for CASSLGTEQVEQYF.

The rearrangement joins TRBV11-1 to TRBJ1-5; D is unclear. The CDR3 spans 14 residues. Per the germline V gene, CDR1 is SGHAT and CDR2 is FQDESV (reference sequence). V was pared by 2 bases and J by 1 base, with 6 bases between. CDR3 in DNA: TGTGCCAGCAGCTTATTCGGCAGCAATCAGCCCCAGCATTTT. Protein: CASSLFGSNQPQHF.

The rearrangement joins TRBV5-4 to TRBJ1-6; D ambiguous. CDR3 length equals 12 residues. Per germline, CDR1 SGHNT and CDR2 YYREEE (reference sequence). The chain's CDR3 is CATRIRNSPLHF. DNA of the CDR3: TGTGCTACGAGGATTAGGAATTCACCCCTCCACTTT.

This rearrangement joins TRBV12-3 or TRBV12-4 to TRBJ1-3; no reliable D call. V dropped 6 bases and J dropped 8 bases, with 11 bases sitting between them. There are 12 residues in the CDR3. CDR3 in amino acids: CASSQVADTIYF. CDR3 sequence (DNA): TGTGCCAGCAGCCAAGTTGCGGACACCATATATTTT.